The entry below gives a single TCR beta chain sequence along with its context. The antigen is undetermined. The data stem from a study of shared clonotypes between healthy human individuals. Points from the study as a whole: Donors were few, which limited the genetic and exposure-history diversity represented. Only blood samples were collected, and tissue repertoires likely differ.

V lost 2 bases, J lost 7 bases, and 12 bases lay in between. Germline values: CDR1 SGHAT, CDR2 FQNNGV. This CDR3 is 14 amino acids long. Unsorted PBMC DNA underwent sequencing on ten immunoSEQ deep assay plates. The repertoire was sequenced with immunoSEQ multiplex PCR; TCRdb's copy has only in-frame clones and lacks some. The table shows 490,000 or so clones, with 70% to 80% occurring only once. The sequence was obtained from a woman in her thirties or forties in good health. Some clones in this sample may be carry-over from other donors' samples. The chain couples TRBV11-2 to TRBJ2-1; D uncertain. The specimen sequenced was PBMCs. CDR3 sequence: CASSLYGSLNEQFF. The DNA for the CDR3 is TGTGCCAGCAGCTTATATGGCAGCCTGAATGAGCAGTTCTTC.